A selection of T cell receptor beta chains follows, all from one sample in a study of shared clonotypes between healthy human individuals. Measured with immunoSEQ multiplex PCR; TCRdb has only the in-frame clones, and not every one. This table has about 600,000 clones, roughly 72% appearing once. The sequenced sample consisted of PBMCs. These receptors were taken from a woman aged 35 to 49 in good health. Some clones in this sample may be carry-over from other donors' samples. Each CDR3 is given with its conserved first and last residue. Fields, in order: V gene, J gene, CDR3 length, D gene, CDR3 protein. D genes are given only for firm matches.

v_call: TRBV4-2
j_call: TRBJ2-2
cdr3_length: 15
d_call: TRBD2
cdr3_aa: CASSYLAGVAGELFF

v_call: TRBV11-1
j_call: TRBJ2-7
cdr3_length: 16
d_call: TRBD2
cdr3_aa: CASSGLLAGGPYEQYF

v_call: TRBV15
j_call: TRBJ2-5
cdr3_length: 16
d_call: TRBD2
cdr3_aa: CATSRGLAGGQETQYF

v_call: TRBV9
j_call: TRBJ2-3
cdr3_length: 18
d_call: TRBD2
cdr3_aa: CASSVTLHLAGLTDTQYF

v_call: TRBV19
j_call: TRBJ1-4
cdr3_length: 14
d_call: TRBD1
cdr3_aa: CASSGDRGNEKLFF

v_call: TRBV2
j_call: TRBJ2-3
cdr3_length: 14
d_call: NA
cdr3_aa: CASSGVVRGDTQYF

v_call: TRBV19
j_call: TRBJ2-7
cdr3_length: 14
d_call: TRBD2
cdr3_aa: CASSNLAGVDEQYF

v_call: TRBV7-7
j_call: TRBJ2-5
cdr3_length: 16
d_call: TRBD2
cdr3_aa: CASSQQFGGLAETQYF

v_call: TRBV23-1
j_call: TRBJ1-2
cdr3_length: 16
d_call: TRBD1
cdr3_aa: CASSHSPDRGANGYTF

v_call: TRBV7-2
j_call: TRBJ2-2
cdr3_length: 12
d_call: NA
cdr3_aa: CASTTVAGELFF

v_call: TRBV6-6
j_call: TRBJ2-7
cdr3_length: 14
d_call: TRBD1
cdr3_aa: CASRSDRGPYEQYF

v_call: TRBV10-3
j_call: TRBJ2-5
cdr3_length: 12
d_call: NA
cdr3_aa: CAISDSSETQYF

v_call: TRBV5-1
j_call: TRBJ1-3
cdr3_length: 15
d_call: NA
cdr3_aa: CASSLGANTGNTIYF

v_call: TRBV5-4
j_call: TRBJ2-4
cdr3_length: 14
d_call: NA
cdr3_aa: CASSLAQVKNIQYF

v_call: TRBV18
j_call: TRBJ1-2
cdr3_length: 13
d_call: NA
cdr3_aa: CASSPPGDYGYTF

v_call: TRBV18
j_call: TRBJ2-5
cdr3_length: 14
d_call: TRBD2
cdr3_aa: CASSPRTSEETQYF

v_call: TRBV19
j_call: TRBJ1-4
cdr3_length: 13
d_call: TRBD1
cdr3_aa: CASIDREGEKLFF

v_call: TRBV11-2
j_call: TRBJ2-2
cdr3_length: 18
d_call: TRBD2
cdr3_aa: CASNETSGRIRNTGELFF

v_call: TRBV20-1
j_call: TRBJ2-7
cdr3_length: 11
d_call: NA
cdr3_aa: CSAPDGYEQYF

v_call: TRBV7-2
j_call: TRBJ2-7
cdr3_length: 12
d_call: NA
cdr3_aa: CASSSSSYEQYF

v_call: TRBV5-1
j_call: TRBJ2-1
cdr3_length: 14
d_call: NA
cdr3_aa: CASSSATSYNEQFF

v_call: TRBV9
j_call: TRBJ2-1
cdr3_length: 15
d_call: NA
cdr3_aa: CASSTVGGVGVEQFF

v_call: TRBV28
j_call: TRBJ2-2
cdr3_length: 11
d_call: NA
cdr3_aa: CASSLSGELFF

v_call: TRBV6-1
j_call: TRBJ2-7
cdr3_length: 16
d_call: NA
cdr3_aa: CASSEEGGTGSNEQYF

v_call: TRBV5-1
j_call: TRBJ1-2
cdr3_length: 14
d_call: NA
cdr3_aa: CASSFEGGNYGYTF

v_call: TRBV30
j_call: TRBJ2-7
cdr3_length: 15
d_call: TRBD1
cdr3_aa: CAWSAGGTGSYEQYF

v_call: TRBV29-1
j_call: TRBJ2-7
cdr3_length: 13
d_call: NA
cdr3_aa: CSVDGQDSYEQYF

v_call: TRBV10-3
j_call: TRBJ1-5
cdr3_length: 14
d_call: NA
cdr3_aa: CAISPRDSNQPQHF

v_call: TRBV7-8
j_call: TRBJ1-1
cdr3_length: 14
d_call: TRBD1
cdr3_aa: CASSSGQAYTEAFF

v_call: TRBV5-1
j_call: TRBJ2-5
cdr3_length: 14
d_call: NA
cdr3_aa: CASSLRGDQETQYF

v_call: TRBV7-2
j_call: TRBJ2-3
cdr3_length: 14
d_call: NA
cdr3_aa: CASSQGLSTDTQYF

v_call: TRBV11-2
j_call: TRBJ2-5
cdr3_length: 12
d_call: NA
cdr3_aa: CASSLGQGTQYF

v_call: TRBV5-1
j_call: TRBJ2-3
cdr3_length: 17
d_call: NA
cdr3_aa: CASSLGWRGPRTDTQYF

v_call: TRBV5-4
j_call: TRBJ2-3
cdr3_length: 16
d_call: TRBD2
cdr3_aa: CASSFRTSGSLDTQYF

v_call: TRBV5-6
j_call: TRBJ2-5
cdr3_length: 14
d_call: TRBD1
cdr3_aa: CASSLRDRGTPPNF

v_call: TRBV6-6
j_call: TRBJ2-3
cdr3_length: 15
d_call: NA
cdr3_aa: CASSYDSSSTDTQYF

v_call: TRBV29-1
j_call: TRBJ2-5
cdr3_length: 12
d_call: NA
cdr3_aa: CSVGGVWETQYF

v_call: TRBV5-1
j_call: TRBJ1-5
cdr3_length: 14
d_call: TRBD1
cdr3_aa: CASSRTGSEGPQHF

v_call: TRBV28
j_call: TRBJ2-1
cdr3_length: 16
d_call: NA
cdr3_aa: CASSYPLARPSNEQFF

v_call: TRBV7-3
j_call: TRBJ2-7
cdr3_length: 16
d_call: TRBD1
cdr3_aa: CASSPSGTGGLSEQYF

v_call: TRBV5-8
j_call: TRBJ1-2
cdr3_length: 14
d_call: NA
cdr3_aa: CASIMDGANYGYTF

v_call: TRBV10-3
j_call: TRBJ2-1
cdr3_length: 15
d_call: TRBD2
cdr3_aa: CAISGGLVGGDEQFF

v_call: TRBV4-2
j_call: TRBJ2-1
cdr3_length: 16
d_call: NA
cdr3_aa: CASSQGGLSSYNEQFF

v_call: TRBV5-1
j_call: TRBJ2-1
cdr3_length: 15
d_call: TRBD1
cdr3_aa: CASSLGDRAIDEQFF

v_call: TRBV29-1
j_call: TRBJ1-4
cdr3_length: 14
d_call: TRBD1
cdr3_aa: CSVAEGTANEKLFF